This T cell receptor (beta chain) comes out of a study of regulatory T cells in long-lasting Graves disease. Notes on the study in general: Whereas new patients shared 966 public clonotypes, persistent patients shared more, at 2,741. Peripheral blood, not thyroid tissue, was the sole material studied.

The CDR3 sequence is 15 residues long. Germline lookup yields CDR1 LNHNV and CDR2 YYDKDF (reference sequence). Deletions cut 2 bases from V and 1 base from J, with 10 bases between. Time point given: newly diagnosed GD, antithyroid drugs for less than 3 months. Extracted PBMC RNA gave rise to the TCR library. In Xi'an, China, an endocrinology department was the source of patients. CDR3 regions were amplified by Arm-PCR using iRepertoire HTBI primers to build TCR beta libraries. TCRdb recomputed calls from the multiplex PCR reads with MiXCR, one row per CDR3 protein. The sample lists some 370,000 distinct CDR3 sequences, 12% seen once, with approximately 17% in the top ten. To note about this clonotype: The antigen is not known.

These same records also appear under a second study, on T cells in Graves' hyperthyroidism and ophthalmopathy. That study adds: Hyperthyroidism had been newly diagnosed in patients aged 18 to 65, and its duration was under 2 months.

The sequence was obtained from a woman between 18 and 29 years old with Graves disease. The chain joins TRBV15 to TRBJ2-3; D is perhaps TRBD1 (5 bases). This specimen was peripheral blood mononuclear cells (PBMCs), taken at new diagnosis, from a patient treated with antithyroid drugs. CDR3 sequence (DNA): TGTGCCACCAGCAGAACAGGTACGGGCACAGATACGCAGTATTTT. This gives the protein CATSRTGTGTDTQYF.